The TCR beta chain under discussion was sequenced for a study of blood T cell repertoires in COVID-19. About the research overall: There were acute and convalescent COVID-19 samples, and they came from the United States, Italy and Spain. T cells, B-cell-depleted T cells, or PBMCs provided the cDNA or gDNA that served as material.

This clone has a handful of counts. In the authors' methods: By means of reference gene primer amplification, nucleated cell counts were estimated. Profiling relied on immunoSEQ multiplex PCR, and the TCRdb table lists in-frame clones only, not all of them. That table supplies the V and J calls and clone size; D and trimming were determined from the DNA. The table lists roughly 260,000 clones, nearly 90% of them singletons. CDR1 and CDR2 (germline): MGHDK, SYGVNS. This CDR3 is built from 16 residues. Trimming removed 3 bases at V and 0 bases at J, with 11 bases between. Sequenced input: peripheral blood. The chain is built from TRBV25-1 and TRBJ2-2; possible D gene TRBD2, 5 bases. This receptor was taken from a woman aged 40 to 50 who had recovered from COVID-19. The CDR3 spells CASSDYGLPNTGELFF. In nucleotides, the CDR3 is TGTGCCAGCAGTGATTACGGACTGCCGAACACCGGGGAGCTGTTTTTT.